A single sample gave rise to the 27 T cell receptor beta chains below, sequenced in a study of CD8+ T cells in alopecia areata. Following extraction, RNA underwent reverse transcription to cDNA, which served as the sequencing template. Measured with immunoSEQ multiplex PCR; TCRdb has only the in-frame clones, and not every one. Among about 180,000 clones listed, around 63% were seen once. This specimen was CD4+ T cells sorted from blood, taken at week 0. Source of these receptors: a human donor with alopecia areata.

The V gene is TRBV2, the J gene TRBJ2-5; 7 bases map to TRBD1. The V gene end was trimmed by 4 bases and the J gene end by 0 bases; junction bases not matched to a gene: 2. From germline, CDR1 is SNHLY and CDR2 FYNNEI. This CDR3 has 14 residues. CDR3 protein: CASSVQGNQETQYF. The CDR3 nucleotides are TGTGCCAGCAGTGTACAGGGGAACCAAGAGACCCAGTACTTC.

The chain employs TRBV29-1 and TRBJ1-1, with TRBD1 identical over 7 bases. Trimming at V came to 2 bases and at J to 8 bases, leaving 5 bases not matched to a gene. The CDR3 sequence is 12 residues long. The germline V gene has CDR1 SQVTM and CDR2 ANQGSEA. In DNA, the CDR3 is TGCAGCGTTGAAATCAGGGGGGTGGAAGCTTTCTTT. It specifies CSVEIRGVEAFF.

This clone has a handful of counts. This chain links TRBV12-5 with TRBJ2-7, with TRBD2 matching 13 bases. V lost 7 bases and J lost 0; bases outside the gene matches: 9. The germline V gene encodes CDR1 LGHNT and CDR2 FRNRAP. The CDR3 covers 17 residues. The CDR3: CASAQGLAGRSSYEQYF. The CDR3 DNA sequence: TGTGCTAGTGCCCAGGGACTAGCGGGGAGGAGCTCCTACGAGCAGTACTTC.

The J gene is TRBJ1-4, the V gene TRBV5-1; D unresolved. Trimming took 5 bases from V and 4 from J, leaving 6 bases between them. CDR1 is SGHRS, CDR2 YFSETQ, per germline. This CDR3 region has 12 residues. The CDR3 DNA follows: TGCGCCAGCAGAGAAAATAATGAAAAACTGTTTTTT. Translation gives CASRENNEKLFF.

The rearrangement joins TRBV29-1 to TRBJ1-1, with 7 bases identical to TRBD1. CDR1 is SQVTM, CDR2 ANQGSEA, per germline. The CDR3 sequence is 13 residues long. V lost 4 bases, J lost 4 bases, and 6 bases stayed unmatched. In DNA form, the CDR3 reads TGCAGCGTTGTCCGGGACAGAATCACTGAAGCTTTCTTT. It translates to CSVVRDRITEAFF.

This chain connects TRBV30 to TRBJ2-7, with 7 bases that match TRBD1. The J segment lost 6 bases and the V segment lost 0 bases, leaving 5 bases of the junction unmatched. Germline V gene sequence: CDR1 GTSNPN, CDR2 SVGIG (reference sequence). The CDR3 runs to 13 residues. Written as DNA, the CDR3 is TGTGCCTGGAGTGTACAGGGGACGGGCGAGCAGTACTTC. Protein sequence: CAWSVQGTGEQYF. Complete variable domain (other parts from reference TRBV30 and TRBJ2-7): SQTIHQWPATLVQPVGSPLSLECTVEGTSNPNLYWYRQAAGRGLQLLFYSVGIGQISSEVPQNLSASRPQDRQFILSSKKLLLSDSGFYLCAWSVQGTGEQYFGPGTRLTVT.

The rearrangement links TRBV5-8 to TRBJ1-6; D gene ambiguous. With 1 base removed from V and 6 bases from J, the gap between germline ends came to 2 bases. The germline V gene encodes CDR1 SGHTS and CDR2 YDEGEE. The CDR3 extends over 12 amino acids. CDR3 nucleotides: TGTGCCAGCAGCTTGTCTAATTCACCCCTCCACTTT. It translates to CASSLSNSPLHF.

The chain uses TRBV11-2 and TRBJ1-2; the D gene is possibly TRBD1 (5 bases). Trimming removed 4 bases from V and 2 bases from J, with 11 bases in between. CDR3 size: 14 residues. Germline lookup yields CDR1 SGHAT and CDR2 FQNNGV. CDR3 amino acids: CASSYFPGNYGYTF. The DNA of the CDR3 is TGTGCCAGCAGCTACTTTCCAGGGAACTATGGCTACACCTTC. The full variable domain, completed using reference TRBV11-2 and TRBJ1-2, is EAGVAQSPRYKIIEKRQSVAFWCNPISGHATLYWYQQILGQGPKLLIQFQNNGVVDDSQLPKDRFSAERLKGVDSTLKIQPAKLEDSAVYLCASSYFPGNYGYTFGSGTRLTVV.

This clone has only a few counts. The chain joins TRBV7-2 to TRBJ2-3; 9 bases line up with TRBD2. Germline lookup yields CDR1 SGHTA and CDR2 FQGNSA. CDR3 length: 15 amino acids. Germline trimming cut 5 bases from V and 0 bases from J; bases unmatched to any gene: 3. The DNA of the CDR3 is TGTGCCAGCAGCGGAACTAGCGGGAGCACAGATACGCAGTATTTT. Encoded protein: CASSGTSGSTDTQYF.

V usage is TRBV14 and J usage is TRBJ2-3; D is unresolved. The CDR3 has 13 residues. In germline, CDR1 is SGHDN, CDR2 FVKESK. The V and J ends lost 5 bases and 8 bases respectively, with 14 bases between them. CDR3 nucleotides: TGTGCCAGCAGCTCTGGTCGTTCGGGTACGCAGTATTTT. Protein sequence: CASSSGRSGTQYF.

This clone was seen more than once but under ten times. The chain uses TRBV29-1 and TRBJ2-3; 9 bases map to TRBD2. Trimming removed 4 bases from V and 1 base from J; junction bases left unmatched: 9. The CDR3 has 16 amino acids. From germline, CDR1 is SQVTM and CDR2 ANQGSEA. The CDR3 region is CSVVGSGGLRTDTQYF. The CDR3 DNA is TGCAGCGTTGTAGGTAGCGGGGGACTTCGCACAGATACGCAGTATTTT.

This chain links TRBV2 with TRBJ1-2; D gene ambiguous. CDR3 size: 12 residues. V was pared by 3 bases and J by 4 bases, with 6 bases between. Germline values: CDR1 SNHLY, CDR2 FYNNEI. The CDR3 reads CASSDITYGYTF. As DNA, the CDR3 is TGTGCCAGCAGTGACATTACCTATGGCTACACCTTC. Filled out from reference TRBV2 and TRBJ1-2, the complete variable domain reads EPEVTQTPSHQVTQMGQEVILRCVPISNHLYFYWYRQILGQKVEFLVSFYNNEISEKSEIFDDQFSVERPDGSNFTLKIRSTKLEDSAMYFCASSDITYGYTFGSGTRLTVV.

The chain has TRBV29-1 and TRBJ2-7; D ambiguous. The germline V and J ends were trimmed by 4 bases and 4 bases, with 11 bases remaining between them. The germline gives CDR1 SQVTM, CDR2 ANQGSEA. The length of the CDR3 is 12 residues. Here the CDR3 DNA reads TGCAGCGTTGCCGGTGACGCATACGAGCAGTACTTC. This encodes CSVAGDAYEQYF.

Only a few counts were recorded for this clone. This CDR3 is CASSPGTGALHF. For the CDR3, the DNA is TGTGCCAGCAGTCCCGGGACCGGGGCCCTCCACTTT. The rearrangement joins TRBV2 to TRBJ1-6, with D tentatively TRBD1 (5 bases). V lost 5 bases, J lost 14 bases, and 13 bases lay in between. CDR3 size: 12 residues. The germline gives CDR1 SNHLY, CDR2 FYNNEI.

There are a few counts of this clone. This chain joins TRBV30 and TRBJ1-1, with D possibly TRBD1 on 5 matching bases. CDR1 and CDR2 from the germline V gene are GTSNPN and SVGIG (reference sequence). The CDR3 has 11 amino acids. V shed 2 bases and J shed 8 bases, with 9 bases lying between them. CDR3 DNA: TGTGCCTGGAGTAGACAGCCGGAAGCTTTCTTT. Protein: CAWSRQPEAFF.

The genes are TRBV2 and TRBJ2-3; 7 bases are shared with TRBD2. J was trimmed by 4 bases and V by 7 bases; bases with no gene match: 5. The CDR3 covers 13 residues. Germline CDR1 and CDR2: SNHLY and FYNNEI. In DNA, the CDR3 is TGTGCCAGCATGGGGGGGGTACCAGATACGCAGTATTTT. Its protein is CASMGGVPDTQYF.

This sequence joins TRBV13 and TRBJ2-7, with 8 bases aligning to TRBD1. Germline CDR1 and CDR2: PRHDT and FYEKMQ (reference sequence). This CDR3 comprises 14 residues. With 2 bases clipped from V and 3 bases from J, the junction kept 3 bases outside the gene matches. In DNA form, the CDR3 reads TGTGCCAGCAGCTTAAGACAGGGGAACTACGAGCAGTACTTC. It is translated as CASSLRQGNYEQYF. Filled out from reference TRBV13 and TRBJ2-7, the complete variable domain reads AAGVIQSPRHLIKEKRETATLKCYPIPRHDTVYWYQQGPGQDPQFLISFYEKMQSDKGSIPDRFSAQQFSDYHSELNMSSLELGDSALYFCASSLRQGNYEQYFGPGTRLTVT.

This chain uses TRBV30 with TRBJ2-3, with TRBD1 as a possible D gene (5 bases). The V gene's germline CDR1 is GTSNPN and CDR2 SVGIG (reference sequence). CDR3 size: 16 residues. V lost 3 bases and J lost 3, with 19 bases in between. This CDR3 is CAWSSSRVVGTDTQYF. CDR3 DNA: TGTGCCTGGAGCTCCTCCAGGGTAGTGGGTACAGATACGCAGTATTTT.

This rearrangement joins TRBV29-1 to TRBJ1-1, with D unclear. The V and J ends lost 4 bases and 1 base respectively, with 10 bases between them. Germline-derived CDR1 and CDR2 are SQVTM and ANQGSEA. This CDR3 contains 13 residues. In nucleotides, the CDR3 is TGCAGCGTTGGACACCGGCCGAACACTGAAGCTTTCTTT. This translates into CSVGHRPNTEAFF.

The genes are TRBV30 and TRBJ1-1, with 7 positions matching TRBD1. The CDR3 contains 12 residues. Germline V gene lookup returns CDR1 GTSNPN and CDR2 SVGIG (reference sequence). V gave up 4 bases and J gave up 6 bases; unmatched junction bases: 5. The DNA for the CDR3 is TGTGCCTGGACAGGGGGGAGGGCTGAAGCTTTCTTT. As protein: CAWTGGRAEAFF.

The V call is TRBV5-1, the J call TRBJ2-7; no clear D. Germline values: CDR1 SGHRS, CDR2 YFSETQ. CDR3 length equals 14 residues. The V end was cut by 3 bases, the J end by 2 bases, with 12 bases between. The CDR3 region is CASSSVLGTYEQYF. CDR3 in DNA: TGCGCCAGCAGCTCGGTCTTAGGAACCTACGAGCAGTACTTC. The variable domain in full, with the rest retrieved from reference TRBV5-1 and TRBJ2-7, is KAGVTQTPRYLIKTRGQQVTLSCSPISGHRSVSWYQQTPGQGLQFLFEYFSETQRNKGNFPGRFSGRQFSNSRSEMNVSTLELGDSALYLCASSSVLGTYEQYFGPGTRLTVT.

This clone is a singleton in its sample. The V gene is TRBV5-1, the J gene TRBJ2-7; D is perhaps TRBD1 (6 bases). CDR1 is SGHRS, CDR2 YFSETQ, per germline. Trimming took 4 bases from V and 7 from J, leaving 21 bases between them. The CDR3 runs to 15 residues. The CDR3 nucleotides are TGCGCCAGCAGCCCCGGACAGACCCTACGAGAAGAGCAGTACTTC. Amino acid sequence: CASSPGQTLREEQYF.

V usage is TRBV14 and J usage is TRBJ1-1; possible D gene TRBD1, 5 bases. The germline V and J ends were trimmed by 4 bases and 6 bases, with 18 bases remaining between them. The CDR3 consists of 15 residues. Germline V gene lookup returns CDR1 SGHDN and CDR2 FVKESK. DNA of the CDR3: TGTGCCAGCAGCCGAAACGGGGGTGAGGCAGCTGAAGCTTTCTTT. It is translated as CASSRNGGEAAEAFF.

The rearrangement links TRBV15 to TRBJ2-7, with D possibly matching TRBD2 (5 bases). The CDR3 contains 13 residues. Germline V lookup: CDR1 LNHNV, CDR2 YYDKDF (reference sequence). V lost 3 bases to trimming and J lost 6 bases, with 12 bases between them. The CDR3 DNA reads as TGTGCCACCAGCAGGGAAGTTCGGGGCGAGCAGTACTTC. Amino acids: CATSREVRGEQYF.

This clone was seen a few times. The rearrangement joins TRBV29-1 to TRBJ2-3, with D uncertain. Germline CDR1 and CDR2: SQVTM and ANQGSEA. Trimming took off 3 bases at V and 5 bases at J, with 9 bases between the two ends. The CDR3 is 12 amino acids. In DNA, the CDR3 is TGCAGCGTTGAGGCCTATCGAGATACGCAGTATTTT. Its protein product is CSVEAYRDTQYF.

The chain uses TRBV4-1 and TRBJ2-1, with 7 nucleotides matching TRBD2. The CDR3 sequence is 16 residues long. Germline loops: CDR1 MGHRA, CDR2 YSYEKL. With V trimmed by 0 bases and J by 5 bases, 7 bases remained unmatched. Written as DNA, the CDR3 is TGCGCCAGCAGCCAAGATCGTCCGGGGGGAAACAATGAGCAGTTCTTC. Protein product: CASSQDRPGGNNEQFF.

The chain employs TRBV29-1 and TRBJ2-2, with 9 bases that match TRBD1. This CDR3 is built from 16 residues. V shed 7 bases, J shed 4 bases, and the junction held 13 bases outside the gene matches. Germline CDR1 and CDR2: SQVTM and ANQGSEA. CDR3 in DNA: TGCAGCGCCCGCCTCGGACAGGGGACCCTCACCGGGGAGCTGTTTTTT. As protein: CSARLGQGTLTGELFF.